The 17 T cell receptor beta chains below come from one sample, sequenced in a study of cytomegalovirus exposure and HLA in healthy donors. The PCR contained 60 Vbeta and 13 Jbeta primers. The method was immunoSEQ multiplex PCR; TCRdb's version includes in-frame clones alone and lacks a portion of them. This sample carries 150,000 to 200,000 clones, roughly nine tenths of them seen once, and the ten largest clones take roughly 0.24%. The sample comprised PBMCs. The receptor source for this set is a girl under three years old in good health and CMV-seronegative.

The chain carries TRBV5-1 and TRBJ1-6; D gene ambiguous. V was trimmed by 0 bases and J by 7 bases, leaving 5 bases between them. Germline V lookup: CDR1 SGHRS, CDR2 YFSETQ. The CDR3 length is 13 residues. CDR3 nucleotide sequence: TGCGCCAGCAGCTTGGACGGGAATTCACCCCTCCACTTT. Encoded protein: CASSLDGNSPLHF.

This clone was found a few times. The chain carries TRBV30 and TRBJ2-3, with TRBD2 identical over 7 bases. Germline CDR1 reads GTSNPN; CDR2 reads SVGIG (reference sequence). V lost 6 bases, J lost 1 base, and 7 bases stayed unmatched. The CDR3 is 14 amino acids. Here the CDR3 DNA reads TGTGCCTGTGATTCAGGGAGGGGCACAGATACGCAGTATTTT. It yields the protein CACDSGRGTDTQYF.

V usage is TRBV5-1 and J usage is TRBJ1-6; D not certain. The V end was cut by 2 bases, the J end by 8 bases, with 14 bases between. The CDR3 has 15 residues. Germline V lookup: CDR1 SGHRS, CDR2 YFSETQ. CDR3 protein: CASSFGRGRDSPLHF. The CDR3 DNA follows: TGCGCCAGCAGCTTTGGTCGGGGTAGGGATTCACCCCTCCACTTT.

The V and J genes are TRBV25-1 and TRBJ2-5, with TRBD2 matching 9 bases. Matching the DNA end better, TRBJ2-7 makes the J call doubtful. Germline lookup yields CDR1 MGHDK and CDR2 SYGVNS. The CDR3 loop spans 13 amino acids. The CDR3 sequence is CASRLAGSYEQYF. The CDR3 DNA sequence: TGTGCCAGCAGACTAGCGGGTTCCTACGAGCAGTACTTC.

The CDR3 here is CSVVWGDYGYTF. Written as DNA, the CDR3 is TGCAGCGTTGTCTGGGGGGACTATGGCTACACCTTC. This chain connects TRBV29-1 to TRBJ1-2, with D perhaps TRBD1 (5 bases). The CDR3 consists of 12 residues. V shed 4 bases and J shed 3 bases, with 9 bases lying between them. The germline V gene has CDR1 SQVTM and CDR2 ANQGSEA.

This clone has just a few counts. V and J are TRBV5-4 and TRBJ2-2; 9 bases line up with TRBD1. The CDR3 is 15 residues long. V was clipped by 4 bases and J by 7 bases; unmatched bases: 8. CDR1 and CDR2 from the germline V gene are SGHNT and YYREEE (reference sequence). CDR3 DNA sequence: TGTGCCAGCAGCCTCGCGGGACAGGGTATCGGGGAGCTGTTTTTT. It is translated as CASSLAGQGIGELFF.

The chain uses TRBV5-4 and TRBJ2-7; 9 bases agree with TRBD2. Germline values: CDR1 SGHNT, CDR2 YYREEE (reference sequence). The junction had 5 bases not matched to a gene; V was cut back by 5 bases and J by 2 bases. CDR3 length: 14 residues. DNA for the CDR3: TGTGCCAGCAGGATAGCGGGAGCTACCTACGAGCAGTACTTC. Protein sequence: CASRIAGATYEQYF.

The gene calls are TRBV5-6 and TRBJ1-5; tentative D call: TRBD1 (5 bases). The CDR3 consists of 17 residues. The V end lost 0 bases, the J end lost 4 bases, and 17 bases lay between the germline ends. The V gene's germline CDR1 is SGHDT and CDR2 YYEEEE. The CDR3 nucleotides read TGTGCCAGCAGCTTGGCAGGGTATTCGGGTTCGAATCAGCCCCAGCATTTT. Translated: CASSLAGYSGSNQPQHF.

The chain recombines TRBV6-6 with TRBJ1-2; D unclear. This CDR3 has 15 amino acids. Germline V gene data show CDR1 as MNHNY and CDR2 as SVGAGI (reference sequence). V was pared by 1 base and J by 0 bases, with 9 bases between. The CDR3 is CASSYYAEANYGYTF. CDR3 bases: TGTGCCAGCAGTTACTATGCCGAGGCTAACTATGGCTACACCTTC.

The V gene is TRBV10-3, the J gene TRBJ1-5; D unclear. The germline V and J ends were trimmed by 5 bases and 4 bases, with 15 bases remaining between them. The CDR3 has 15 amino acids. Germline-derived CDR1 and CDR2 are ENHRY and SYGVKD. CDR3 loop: CAISRGRGGNQPQHF. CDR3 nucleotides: TGTGCCATCAGTAGAGGACGGGGAGGGAATCAGCCCCAGCATTTT.

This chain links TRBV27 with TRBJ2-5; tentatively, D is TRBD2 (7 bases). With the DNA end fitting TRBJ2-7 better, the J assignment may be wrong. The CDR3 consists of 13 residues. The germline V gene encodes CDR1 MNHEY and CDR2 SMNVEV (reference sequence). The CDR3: CASTRGGDYEQYF. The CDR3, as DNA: TGTGCCAGCACTAGGGGGGGCGATTACGAGCAGTACTTC.

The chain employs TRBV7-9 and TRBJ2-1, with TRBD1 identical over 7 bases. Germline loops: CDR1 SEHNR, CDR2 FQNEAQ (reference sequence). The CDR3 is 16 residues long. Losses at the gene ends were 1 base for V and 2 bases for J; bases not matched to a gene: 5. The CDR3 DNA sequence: TGTGCCAGCAGCTTAGGCCGACAGGGTCCCTACAATGAGCAGTTCTTC. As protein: CASSLGRQGPYNEQFF.

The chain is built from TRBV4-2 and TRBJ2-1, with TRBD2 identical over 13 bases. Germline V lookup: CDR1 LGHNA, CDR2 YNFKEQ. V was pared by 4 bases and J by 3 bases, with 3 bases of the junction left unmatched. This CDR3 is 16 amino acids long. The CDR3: CASSPRTSGGYNEQFF. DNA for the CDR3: TGTGCCAGCAGCCCTCGGACTAGCGGGGGCTACAATGAGCAGTTCTTC.

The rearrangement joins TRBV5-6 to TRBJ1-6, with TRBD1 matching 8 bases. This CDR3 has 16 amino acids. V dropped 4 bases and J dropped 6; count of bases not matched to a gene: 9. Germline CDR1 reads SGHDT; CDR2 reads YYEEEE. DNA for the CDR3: TGTGCCAGCAGCCATCAGGGGGCGTTTTTTAATTCACCCCTCCACTTT. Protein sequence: CASSHQGAFFNSPLHF. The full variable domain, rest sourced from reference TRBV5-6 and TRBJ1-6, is DAGVTQSPTHLIKTRGQQVTLRCSPKSGHDTVSWYQQALGQGPQFIFQYYEEEERQRGNFPDRFSGHQFPNYSSELNVNALLLGDSALYLCASSHQGAFFNSPLHFGNGTRLTVT.

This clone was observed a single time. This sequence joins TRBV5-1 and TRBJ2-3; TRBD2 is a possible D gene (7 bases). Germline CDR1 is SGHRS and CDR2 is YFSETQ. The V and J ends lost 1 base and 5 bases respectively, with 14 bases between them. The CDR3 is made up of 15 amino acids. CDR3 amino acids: CASSLRAGAEDTQYF. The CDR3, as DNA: TGCGCCAGCAGCTTGAGGGCGGGGGCGGAAGATACGCAGTATTTT.

The CDR3 sequence is CASISGADRPYGYTF. CDR3 coding DNA: TGTGCCAGTATCTCGGGAGCGGACCGTCCTTATGGCTACACCTTC. This chain uses TRBV19 with TRBJ1-2; D gene unclear. V lost 7 bases and J lost 5, with 20 bases in between. Germline V gives CDR1 LNHDA, CDR2 SQIVND (reference sequence). CDR3 length: 15 amino acids. The full variable domain, in which reference TRBV19 and TRBJ1-2 provide the parts outside the CDR3, is DGGITQSPKYLFRKEGQNVTLSCEQNLNHDAMYWYRQDPGQGLRLIYYSQIVNDFQKGDIAEGYSVSREKKESFPLTVTSAQKNPTAFYLCASISGADRPYGYTFGSGTRLTVV.

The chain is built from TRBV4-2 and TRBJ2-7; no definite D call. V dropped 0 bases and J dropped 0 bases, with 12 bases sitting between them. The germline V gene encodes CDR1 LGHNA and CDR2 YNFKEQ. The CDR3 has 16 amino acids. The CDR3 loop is CASSQDSIAASYEQYF. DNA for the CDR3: TGTGCCAGCAGCCAAGATTCAATAGCAGCCTCCTACGAGCAGTACTTC.